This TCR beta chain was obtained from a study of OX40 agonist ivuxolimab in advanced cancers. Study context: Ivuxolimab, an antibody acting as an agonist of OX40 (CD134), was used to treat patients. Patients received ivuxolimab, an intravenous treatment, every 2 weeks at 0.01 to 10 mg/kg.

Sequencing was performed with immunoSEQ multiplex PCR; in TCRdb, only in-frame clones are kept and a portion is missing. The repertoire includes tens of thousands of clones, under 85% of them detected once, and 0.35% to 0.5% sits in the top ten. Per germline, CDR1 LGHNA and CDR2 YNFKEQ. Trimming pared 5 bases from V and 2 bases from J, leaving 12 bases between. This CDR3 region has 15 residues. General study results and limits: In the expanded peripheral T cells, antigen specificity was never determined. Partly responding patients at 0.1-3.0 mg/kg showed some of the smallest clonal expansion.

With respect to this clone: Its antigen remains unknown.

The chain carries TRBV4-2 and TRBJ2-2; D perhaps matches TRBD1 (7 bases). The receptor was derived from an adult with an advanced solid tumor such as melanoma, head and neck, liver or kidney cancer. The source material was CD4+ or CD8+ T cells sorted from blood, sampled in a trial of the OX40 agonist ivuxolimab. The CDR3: CASSGQGGNTGELFF. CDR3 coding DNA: TGTGCCAGCAGCGGGCAGGGGGGTAACACCGGGGAGCTGTTTTTT.